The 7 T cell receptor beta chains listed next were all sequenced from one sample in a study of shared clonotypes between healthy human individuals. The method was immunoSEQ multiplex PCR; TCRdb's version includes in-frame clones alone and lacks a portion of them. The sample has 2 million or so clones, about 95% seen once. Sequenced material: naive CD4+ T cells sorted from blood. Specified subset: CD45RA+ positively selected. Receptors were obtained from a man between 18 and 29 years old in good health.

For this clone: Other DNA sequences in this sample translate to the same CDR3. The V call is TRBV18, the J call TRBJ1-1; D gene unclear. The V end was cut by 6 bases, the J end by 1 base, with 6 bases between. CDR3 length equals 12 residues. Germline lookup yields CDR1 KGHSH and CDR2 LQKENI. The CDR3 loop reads CASSPENTEAFF. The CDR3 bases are TGTGCCAGCTCCCCCGAGAACACTGAAGCTTTCTTT.

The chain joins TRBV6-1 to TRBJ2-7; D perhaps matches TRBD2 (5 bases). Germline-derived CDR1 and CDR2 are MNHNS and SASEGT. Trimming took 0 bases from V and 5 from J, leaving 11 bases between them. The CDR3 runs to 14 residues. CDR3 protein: CASSEALRADEQYF. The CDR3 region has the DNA TGTGCCAGCAGTGAAGCGCTGCGGGCAGACGAGCAGTACTTC.

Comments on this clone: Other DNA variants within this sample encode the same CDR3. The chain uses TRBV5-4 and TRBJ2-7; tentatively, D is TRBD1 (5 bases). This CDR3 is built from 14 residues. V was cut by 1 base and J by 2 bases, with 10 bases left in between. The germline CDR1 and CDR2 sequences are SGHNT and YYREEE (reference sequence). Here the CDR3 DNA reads TGTGCCAGCAGCTTGTCGGCAGGGACCTACGAGCAGTACTTC. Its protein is CASSLSAGTYEQYF.

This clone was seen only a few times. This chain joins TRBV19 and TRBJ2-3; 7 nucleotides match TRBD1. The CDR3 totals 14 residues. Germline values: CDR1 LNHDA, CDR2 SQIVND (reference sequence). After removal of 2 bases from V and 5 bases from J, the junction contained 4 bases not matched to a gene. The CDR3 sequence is CASSIRDSGDTQYF. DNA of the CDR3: TGTGCCAGTAGTATAAGGGACAGTGGAGATACGCAGTATTTT.

CDR3 in amino acids: CASSAASGGYADTQYF. CDR3 sequence (DNA): TGTGCCAGCAGCGCGGCTAGCGGGGGGTACGCAGATACGCAGTATTTT. V is TRBV7-8 and J is TRBJ2-3; TRBD2 aligns across 11 bases. This CDR3 is built from 16 residues. Germline V gives CDR1 SGHVS, CDR2 FQNEAQ. V trimming: 5 bases; J trimming: 4 bases; junction bases outside the gene matches: 8.

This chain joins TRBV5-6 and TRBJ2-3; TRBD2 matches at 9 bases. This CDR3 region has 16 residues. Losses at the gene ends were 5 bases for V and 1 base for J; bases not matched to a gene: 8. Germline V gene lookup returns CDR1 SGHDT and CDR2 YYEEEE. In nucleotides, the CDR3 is TGTGCCAGCAGGGACCTAAGACTAGCGGGCACAGATACGCAGTATTTT. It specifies CASRDLRLAGTDTQYF. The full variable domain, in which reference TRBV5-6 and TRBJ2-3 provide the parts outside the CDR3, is DAGVTQSPTHLIKTRGQQVTLRCSPKSGHDTVSWYQQALGQGPQFIFQYYEEEERQRGNFPDRFSGHQFPNYSSELNVNALLLGDSALYLCASRDLRLAGTDTQYFGPGTRLTVL.

The CDR3 DNA reads as TGTGCCAGCAGTGGACAGGGGGGAGGAAAAGATACGCAGTATTTT. Amino acid sequence: CASSGQGGGKDTQYF. The chain links TRBV2 to TRBJ2-3, with 9 bases that match TRBD1. From germline, CDR1 is SNHLY and CDR2 FYNNEI. The CDR3 sequence is 15 residues long. The trim removed 4 bases at V and 5 bases at J, leaving 7 bases unmatched.